The rows below give T cell receptor beta chains drawn from one sample of a study of control samples from healthy donors and cancer patients. The assay was immunoSEQ multiplex PCR, and TCRdb's table has in-frame clones only and misses some. The sample includes about 71,000 clones, about nine tenths of them seen just once. The material sequenced was PBMCs. The receptor source for this set is a man aged 55 to 70 with lung cancer. Both conserved end residues are trimmed from each CDR3. D genes are given only for firm matches. Expanded clones get a size class; other rows say once, few or many, or leave the size out.

len,v_gene,abundance,j_gene,d_gene,CDR3aa
12,TRBV21-1,few,TRBJ2-4,NA,ASSDVSRRNIQY
12,TRBV30,NA,TRBJ2-2,TRBD1,AWSGDRGPGELF
13,TRBV13,NA,TRBJ1-5,TRBD1,ASSLEGAVNQPQH
9,TRBV6-6,NA,TRBJ2-1,NA,ASSHLNEQF
17,TRBV7-9,once,TRBJ2-1,TRBD2,ASSLTGLAGGSSYNEQF
11,TRBV2,once,TRBJ2-3,NA,ASSLGWTDTQY
13,TRBV7-2,NA,TRBJ1-3,TRBD1,ASSLFRDRVYTIY
13,TRBV6-6,NA,TRBJ2-3,TRBD1,ASSRRQGKTDTQY
11,TRBV25-1,NA,TRBJ1-2,NA,ASRETEDYGYT
11,TRBV25-1,NA,TRBJ1-6,TRBD1,ASKGQDHSPLH
13,TRBV10-3,NA,TRBJ2-1,TRBD2,AIMEVAGGYNEQF
13,TRBV7-2,NA,TRBJ1-5,NA,ASSLRGGVDQPQH
14,TRBV5-4,NA,TRBJ1-1,NA,ASSQEVNSVNTEAF
13,TRBV5-1,NA,TRBJ2-5,TRBD2,ASSSLTSGEETQY
12,TRBV5-1,once,TRBJ2-7,NA,ASLTGPNSYEQY
13,TRBV30,NA,TRBJ1-5,TRBD1,AFSREGTGDQPQH
11,TRBV18,NA,TRBJ2-2,NA,ASSPLRTGELF
15,TRBV7-3,few,TRBJ2-3,TRBD2,ASSLGPSGLSTDTQY
12,TRBV24-1,NA,TRBJ2-5,TRBD2,ATSAPGGRETQY
14,TRBV6-6,NA,TRBJ2-1,NA,ASSPGRDAYGNEQF
14,TRBV2,NA,TRBJ2-2,NA,ASSEREPPNTGELF
10,TRBV3-1/TRBV3-2,once,TRBJ2-5,NA,ASSQGQTTQY
12,TRBV3-1/TRBV3-2,NA,TRBJ1-3,TRBD1,ASTRTGAGNTIY
10,TRBV19,once,TRBJ2-2,NA,ASIRYGGELF
13,TRBV4-1,NA,TRBJ2-3,NA,ASSQEGGGTDTQY
16,TRBV24-1,NA,TRBJ1-1,NA,PPPRLGGERGGSTEAF
10,TRBV4-1,NA,TRBJ2-3,NA,ASSQELDTQY
11,TRBV7-9,once,TRBJ2-7,NA,ASRSGSAYEQY
13,TRBV7-8,NA,TRBJ1-5,NA,ASSLGPLSNQPQH
10,TRBV7-9,NA,TRBJ1-5,NA,ASSLGGQPQH
13,TRBV6-4,NA,TRBJ2-1,TRBD1,ASSDSMGQGDEQF
11,TRBV7-2,NA,TRBJ1-1,NA,ASSLDRGEGAF
11,TRBV9,NA,TRBJ2-3,NA,ASSVDWADTQY
13,TRBV7-8,NA,TRBJ1-2,TRBD1,ASSLRDRPNYGYT
11,TRBV6-4,NA,TRBJ1-1,NA,ASSRGEGTEAF
12,TRBV5-6,few,TRBJ1-6,TRBD1,ASSLRDRPSPLH
13,TRBV7-3,NA,TRBJ2-2,NA,ASSLGGVGTGELF
9,TRBV10-3,NA,TRBJ1-1,NA,AIRENTEAF
12,TRBV9,NA,TRBJ2-1,TRBD1,ASSAGQIYNEQF
12,TRBV2,NA,TRBJ2-3,NA,ASNRHTQADTQY
16,TRBV3-1/TRBV3-2,NA,TRBJ2-5,TRBD1,ASSLDFGQGAGGETQY
11,TRBV6-5,NA,TRBJ1-1,NA,ASSTYGLSEAF
12,TRBV7-2,NA,TRBJ1-1,NA,ASSFGGIDTEAF
15,TRBV6-2/TRBV6-3,few,TRBJ1-1,NA,ASSKTAGRIMNTEAF
11,TRBV2,NA,TRBJ2-5,TRBD1,ASSRDSGETQY
13,TRBV30,NA,TRBJ1-5,TRBD1,AWSSQGGSNQPQH
13,TRBV7-2,NA,TRBJ2-1,TRBD1,ASRHDQGAYNEQF
11,TRBV11-1,once,TRBJ1-1,TRBD1,ASSSYRGSEAF